This TCR beta chain was obtained from a study of blood T cell repertoires in COVID-19. At the level of the study: Sources were T cells, B-cell-depleted T cells, or PBMCs; the material itself was cDNA or gDNA.

This clone was observed once. The length of the CDR3 is 12 residues. Trimming took off 6 bases at V and 6 bases at J, with 10 bases between the two ends. In the original processing: The assay estimated nucleated cells by amplifying reference gene primers. Profiled with immunoSEQ multiplex PCR; TCRdb holds only in-frame clones, not every one. V and J calls and clone size are as listed in that table; D and trimming were resolved from the DNA. In the table there are 250,000 to 300,000 clones, approximately 85% of which are singletons. The clonotype comes from a woman aged 70-85 years with acute or convalescent COVID-19. Sequencing used peripheral blood. The genes are TRBV12-3 or TRBV12-4 and TRBJ2-3; D unclear. The CDR3 region has the DNA TGTGCCAGCAGCACCCTACGGGATACGCAGTATTTT. Residues: CASSTLRDTQYF.